The following is a T cell receptor beta chain sequence with its context. Healthy Caucasians from Russia aged about 6 to 90 served as donors. Every donor provided roughly 10 milliliters of peripheral blood. Per sample, at least 5 micrograms of total RNA were extracted. This CDR3 comprises 15 residues. Between the trimmed V and J ends, which lost 5 bases and 7 bases, there was a span of 20 bases. In germline, CDR1 is MNHEY, CDR2 SMNVEV (reference sequence). PCR was performed a second time for roughly 7 to 11 cycles using a sample-barcoded 5' primer and a J-beta primer mix. Every cDNA was tagged by a template-switch adaptor with 12 random nucleotides. One entry per CDR3 protein results from TCRdb running MiXCR on the 5' RACE reads. Here the sample spans roughly 700,000 distinct CDR3 sequences, around half being singletons. This specimen comes from a study of blood T cells in healthy people across ages.

This receptor was obtained from a woman aged 60-70 years in good health. What was sequenced was blood. The chain is built from TRBV27 and TRBJ1-2; D remains unclear. The CDR3 protein is CASSTFDLPGFGYTF. CDR3 coding DNA: TGTGCCAGCAGTACATTTGACCTGCCCGGGTTTGGCTACACCTTC.